This paragraph reports one TCR beta chain. What it binds is not known. Excluded were patients having autoimmune disease history or systemic immunosuppression. The sample originates from a study of OX40 agonist ivuxolimab in advanced cancers. In the study overall: Dose-escalation cases comprised hepatocellular carcinoma, melanoma, renal cell or head and neck cancer.

Study-wide results and limits: Some patients who did not respond also had low normalized T-cell clonal expansion. Clonal expansion from baseline to week 6 occurred in both CD4+ and CD8+ T cells.

Germline V gene data show CDR1 as SGHTA and CDR2 as FQGTGA. The CDR3 spans 13 residues. Unmatched junction bases numbered 2, after V lost 4 bases and J lost 7 bases. The assay was immunoSEQ multiplex PCR, and TCRdb's table has in-frame clones only and misses some. Of about 86,000 clones listed, more than 85% are singletons. The TCR sequence derives from an adult with an advanced solid tumor such as melanoma, head and neck, liver or kidney cancer. The sequencing used CD4+ or CD8+ T cells sorted from blood, collected in a trial of the OX40 agonist ivuxolimab. This chain connects TRBV7-3 to TRBJ2-2, with 8 bases aligning to TRBD1. CDR3 nucleotide sequence: TGTGCCAGCAGCTCAGGGGGCTTCGGGGAGCTGTTTTTT. Its translation is CASSSGGFGELFF.